This is a list of T cell receptor beta chains from one sample in a study of T-cell reconstitution after alpha-beta-depleted transplantation in children. TCRdb passed the PCR reads through MiXCR, listing each CDR3 protein once. The repertoire has fewer than 550,000 distinct CDR3 sequences, 11% of them found once; the top ten carry around 15%. The sample here was PBMCs, mostly from graft donor cells, taken 180 days after TCRalphabeta/CD19-depleted stem cell transplant. These receptors all stem from a female patient aged 2 to 10 who had a stem cell transplant for aplastic anemia, so the T cells may come from the graft donor. Both conserved end residues are trimmed from each CDR3. The D gene is left open where the match is weak.

J gene: TRBJ2-7; V gene: TRBV20-1; D gene: TRBD2; CDR3 protein: SARDSASGNLYEQY
J gene: TRBJ2-7; V gene: TRBV6-5; D gene: TRBD1; CDR3 protein: ASRGTGHYEQY
J gene: TRBJ2-6; V gene: TRBV28; D gene: NA; CDR3 protein: ASSSPGAGTGANGLT
J gene: TRBJ2-2; V gene: TRBV10-3; D gene: TRBD2; CDR3 protein: AISGPAGSGELF
J gene: TRBJ1-4; V gene: TRBV9; D gene: NA; CDR3 protein: ASSPLGGSNEKLF
J gene: TRBJ1-2; V gene: TRBV4-3; D gene: NA; CDR3 protein: ASSQDSSTRGYT
J gene: TRBJ1-2; V gene: TRBV7-9; D gene: TRBD1; CDR3 protein: ASSLGGQGANYGYT
J gene: TRBJ2-4; V gene: TRBV28; D gene: NA; CDR3 protein: ASSSGFGRGTIIAKNIQY
J gene: TRBJ1-5; V gene: TRBV29-1; D gene: TRBD1; CDR3 protein: SVQDRALQPQH
J gene: TRBJ2-6; V gene: TRBV7-2; D gene: NA; CDR3 protein: ASSLSPLAGANVLT
J gene: TRBJ2-1; V gene: TRBV4-1; D gene: TRBD2; CDR3 protein: ASSRSTSGGAYNEQF
J gene: TRBJ2-3; V gene: TRBV29-1; D gene: NA; CDR3 protein: SVEDRETPHPQY
J gene: TRBJ2-5; V gene: TRBV5-1; D gene: TRBD1; CDR3 protein: ASSGTGGLQETQY
J gene: TRBJ2-1; V gene: TRBV7-2; D gene: TRBD2; CDR3 protein: ASSTLGLAAYNEQF
J gene: TRBJ2-1; V gene: TRBV27; D gene: TRBD1; CDR3 protein: ASSSRDRSREQF
J gene: TRBJ2-7; V gene: TRBV9; D gene: NA; CDR3 protein: ASSVADGSYEQY
J gene: TRBJ2-4; V gene: TRBV12-3/TRBV12-4; D gene: NA; CDR3 protein: ASSLEGRQMNTNIQY
J gene: TRBJ1-1; V gene: TRBV20-1; D gene: NA; CDR3 protein: SARDRVGRLGGSTEAF
J gene: TRBJ2-7; V gene: TRBV18; D gene: TRBD2; CDR3 protein: ASSRVSGNPSYEQY
J gene: TRBJ1-1; V gene: TRBV12-3/TRBV12-4; D gene: NA; CDR3 protein: ASRWDLSLNTEAF
J gene: TRBJ2-1; V gene: TRBV6-2/TRBV6-3; D gene: NA; CDR3 protein: ASSYWARNYNEQF
J gene: TRBJ2-3; V gene: TRBV7-9; D gene: NA; CDR3 protein: ASSFVQSSLSTDTQY
J gene: TRBJ2-1; V gene: TRBV5-1; D gene: TRBD2; CDR3 protein: ASSRAAGAIYNEQF
J gene: TRBJ2-7; V gene: TRBV21-1; D gene: NA; CDR3 protein: ASSPPRGLAGLNSYEQY
J gene: TRBJ1-3; V gene: TRBV19; D gene: NA; CDR3 protein: ASIRGNTIY
J gene: TRBJ2-5; V gene: TRBV20-1; D gene: TRBD1; CDR3 protein: SAHTGTVGVGQETQY